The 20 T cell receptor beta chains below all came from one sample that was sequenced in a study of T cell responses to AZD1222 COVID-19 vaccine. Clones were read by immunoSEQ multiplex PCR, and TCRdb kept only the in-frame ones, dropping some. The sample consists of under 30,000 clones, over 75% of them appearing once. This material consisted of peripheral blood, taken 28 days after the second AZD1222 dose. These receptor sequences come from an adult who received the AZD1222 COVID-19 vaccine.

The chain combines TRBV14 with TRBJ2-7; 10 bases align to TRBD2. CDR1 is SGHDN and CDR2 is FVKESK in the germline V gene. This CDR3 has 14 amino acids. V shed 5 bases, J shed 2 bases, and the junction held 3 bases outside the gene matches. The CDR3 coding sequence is TGTGCCAGCAGCTGGGGGACTAGCGCCTACGAGCAGTACTTC. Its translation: CASSWGTSAYEQYF. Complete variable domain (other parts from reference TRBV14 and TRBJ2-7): EAGVTQFPSHSVIEKGQTVTLRCDPISGHDNLYWYRRVMGKEIKFLLHFVKESKQDESGMPNNRFLAERTGGTYSTLKVQPAELEDSGVYFCASSWGTSAYEQYFGPGTRLTVT.

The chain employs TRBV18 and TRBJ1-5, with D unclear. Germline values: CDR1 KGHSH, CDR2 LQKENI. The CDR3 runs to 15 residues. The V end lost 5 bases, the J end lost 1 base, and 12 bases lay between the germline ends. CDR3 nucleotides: TGTGCCAGCTCAATGACTGGGAGAAGCAATCAGCCCCAGCATTTT. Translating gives CASSMTGRSNQPQHF.

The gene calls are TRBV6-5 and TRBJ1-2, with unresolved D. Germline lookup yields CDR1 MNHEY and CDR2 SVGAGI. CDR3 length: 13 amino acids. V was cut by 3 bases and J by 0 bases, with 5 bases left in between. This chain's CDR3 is CASSYTANYGYTF. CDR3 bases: TGTGCCAGCAGTTATACCGCTAACTATGGCTACACCTTC.

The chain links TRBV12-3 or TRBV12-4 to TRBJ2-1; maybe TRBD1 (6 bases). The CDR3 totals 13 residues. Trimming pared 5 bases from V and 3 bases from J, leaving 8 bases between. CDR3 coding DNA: TGTGCCAGCAGTCGACAGGACTACAATGAGCAGTTCTTC. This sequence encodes CASSRQDYNEQFF.

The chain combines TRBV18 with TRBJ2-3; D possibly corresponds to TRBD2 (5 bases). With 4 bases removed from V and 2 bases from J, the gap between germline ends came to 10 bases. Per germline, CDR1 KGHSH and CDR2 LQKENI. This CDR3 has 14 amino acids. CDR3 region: CASSLSAVTDTQYF. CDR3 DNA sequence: TGTGCCAGCTCACTTTCAGCGGTCACAGATACGCAGTATTTT. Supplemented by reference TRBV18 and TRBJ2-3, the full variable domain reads NAGVMQNPRHLVRRRGQEARLRCSPMKGHSHVYWYRQLPEEGLKFMVYLQKENIIDESGMPKERFSAEFPKEGPSILRIQQVVRGDSAAYFCASSLSAVTDTQYFGPGTRLTVL.

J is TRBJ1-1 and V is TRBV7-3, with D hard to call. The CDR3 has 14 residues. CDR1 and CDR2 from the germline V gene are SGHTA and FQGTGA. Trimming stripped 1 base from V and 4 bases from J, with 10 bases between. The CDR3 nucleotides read TGTGCCAGCAGCTTAAGTGGCGCCGGCACTGAAGCTTTCTTT. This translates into CASSLSGAGTEAFF.

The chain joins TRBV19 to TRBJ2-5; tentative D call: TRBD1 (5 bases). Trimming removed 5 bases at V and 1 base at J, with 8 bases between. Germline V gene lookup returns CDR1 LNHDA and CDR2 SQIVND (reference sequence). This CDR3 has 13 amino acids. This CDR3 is CASSSDTQETQYF. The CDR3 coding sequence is TGTGCCAGTAGTTCGGACACCCAAGAGACCCAGTACTTC.

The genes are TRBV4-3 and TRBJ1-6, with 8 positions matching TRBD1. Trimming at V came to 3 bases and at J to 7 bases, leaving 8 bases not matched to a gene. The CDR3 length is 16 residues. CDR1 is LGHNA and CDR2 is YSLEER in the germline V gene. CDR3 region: CASSHSRQGRNSPLHF. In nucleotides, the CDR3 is TGCGCCAGCAGCCATTCAAGACAGGGGAGAAATTCACCCCTCCACTTT.

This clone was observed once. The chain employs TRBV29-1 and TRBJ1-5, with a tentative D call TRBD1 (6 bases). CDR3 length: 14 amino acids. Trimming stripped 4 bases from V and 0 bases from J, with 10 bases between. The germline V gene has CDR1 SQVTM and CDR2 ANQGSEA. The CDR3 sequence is CSVARGDSNQPQHF. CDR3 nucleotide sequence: TGCAGCGTTGCTAGGGGGGATAGCAATCAGCCCCAGCATTTT.

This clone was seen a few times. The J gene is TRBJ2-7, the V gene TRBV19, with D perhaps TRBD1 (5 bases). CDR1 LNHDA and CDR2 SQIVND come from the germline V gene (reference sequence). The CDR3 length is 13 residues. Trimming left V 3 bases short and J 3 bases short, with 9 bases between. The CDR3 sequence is CASSMSQDYEQYF. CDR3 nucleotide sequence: TGTGCCAGTAGTATGTCACAGGACTACGAGCAGTACTTC.

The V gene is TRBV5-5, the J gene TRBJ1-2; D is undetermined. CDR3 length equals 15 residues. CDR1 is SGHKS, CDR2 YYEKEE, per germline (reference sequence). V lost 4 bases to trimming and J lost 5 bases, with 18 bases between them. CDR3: CASSRLRTALYGYTF. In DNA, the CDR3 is TGTGCCAGCAGCCGTTTAAGGACCGCGCTTTATGGCTACACCTTC. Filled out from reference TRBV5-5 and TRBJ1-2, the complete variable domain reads DAGVTQSPTHLIKTRGQQVTLRCSPISGHKSVSWYQQVLGQGPQFIFQYYEKEERGRGNFPDRFSARQFPNYSSELNVNALLLGDSALYLCASSRLRTALYGYTFGSGTRLTVV.

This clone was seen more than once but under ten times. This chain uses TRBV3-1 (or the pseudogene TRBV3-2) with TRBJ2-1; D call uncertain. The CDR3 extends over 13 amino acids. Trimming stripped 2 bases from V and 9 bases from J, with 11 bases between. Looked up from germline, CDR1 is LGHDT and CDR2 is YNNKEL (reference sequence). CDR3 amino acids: CASSQQELAEQFF. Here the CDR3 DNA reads TGTGCCAGCAGCCAACAAGAATTGGCTGAGCAGTTCTTC.

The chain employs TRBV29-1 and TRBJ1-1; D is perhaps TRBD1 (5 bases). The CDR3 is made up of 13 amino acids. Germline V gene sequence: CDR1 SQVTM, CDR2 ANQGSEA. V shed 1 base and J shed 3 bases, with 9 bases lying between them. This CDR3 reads CSVEGGTDTEAFF. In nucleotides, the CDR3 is TGCAGCGTTGAAGGGGGGACGGACACTGAAGCTTTCTTT. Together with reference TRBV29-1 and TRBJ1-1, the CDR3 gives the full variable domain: SAVISQKPSRDICQRGTSLTIQCQVDSQVTMMFWYRQQPGQSLTLIATANQGSEATYESGFVIDKFPISRPNLTFSTLTVSNMSPEDSSIYLCSVEGGTDTEAFFGQGTRLTVV.

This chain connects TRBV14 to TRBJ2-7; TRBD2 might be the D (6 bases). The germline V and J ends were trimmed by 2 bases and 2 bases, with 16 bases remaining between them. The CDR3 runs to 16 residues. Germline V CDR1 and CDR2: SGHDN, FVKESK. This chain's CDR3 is CASSQTASVIAYEQYF. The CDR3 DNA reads TGTGCCAGCAGCCAAACGGCTAGCGTTATCGCCTACGAGCAGTACTTC.

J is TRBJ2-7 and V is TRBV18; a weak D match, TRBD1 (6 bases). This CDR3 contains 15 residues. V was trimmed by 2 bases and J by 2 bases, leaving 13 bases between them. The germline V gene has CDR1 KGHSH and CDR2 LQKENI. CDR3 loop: CASSPAAGATYEQYF. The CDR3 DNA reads TGTGCCAGCTCACCAGCGGCAGGGGCTACCTACGAGCAGTACTTC.

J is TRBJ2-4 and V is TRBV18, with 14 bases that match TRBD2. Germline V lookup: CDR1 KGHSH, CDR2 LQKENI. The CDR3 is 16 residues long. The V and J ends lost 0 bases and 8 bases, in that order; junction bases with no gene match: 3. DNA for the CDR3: TGTGCCAGCTCACCACCGACTAGCGGGAGGGGGTACATTCAGTACTTC. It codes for CASSPPTSGRGYIQYF.

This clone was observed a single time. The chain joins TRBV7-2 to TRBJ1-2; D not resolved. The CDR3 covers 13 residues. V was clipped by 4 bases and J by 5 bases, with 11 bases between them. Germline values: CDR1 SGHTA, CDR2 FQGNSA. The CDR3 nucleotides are TGTGCCAGCAGCTCGGATTCACAGTATGGCTACACCTTC. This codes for CASSSDSQYGYTF.

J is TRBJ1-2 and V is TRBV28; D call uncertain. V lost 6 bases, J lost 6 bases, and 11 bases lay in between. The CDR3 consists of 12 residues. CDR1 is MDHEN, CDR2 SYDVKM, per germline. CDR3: CASSLWQDGYTF. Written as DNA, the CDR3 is TGTGCCAGCAGCCTCTGGCAGGATGGCTACACCTTC.

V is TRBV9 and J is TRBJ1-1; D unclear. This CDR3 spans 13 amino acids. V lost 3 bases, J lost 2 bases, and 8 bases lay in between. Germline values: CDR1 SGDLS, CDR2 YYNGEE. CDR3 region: CASSAWHNTEAFF. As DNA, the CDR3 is TGTGCCAGCAGCGCCTGGCATAACACTGAAGCTTTCTTT.

For the CDR3, the DNA is TGTGCCAGCAGTTTTCAGGGGAGGTCACCCCTCCACTTT. Translated: CASSFQGRSPLHF. The chain carries TRBV27 and TRBJ1-6; D is possibly TRBD1 (6 bases). Trimming removed 3 bases at V and 10 bases at J, with 10 bases between. This CDR3 spans 13 amino acids. CDR1 is MNHEY and CDR2 is SMNVEV in the germline V gene (reference sequence).